These T cell receptor beta chains were read from a single sample in a study of cytomegalovirus exposure and HLA in healthy donors. Assay: immunoSEQ multiplex PCR; the TCRdb copy retains only in-frame clones and omits some. Seen here are some 150,000 clones, 8.5% to 10% observed once, and the top ten hold 1.5% to 2%. Input material: PBMCs. These receptors were collected from a man in his fifties or sixties in good health and CMV-seronegative. Both conserved end residues are part of each CDR3. The D gene is left open where the match is weak. Rows give clone size only sometimes, using once, few, many, or a class for an expanded clone.

len	v_gene	d_gene	abundance	j_gene	CDR3nt	CDR3aa
13	TRBV6-1	TRBD2	few	TRBJ2-1	TGTGCCAGCAGTGAGTGGGGCGGGGGTGAGCAGTTCTTC	CASSEWGGGEQFF
15	TRBV15	-	few	TRBJ1-2	TGTGCCACCAGCAGAACGTCACAGGGTAGCTATGGCTACACCTTC	CATSRTSQGSYGYTF
15	TRBV18	TRBD1	few	TRBJ2-5	TGTGCCAGCTCACAACCGGGACAGCCACAAGAGACCCAGTACTTC	CASSQPGQPQETQYF
16	TRBV19	TRBD1	few	TRBJ2-2	TGTGCCAGTAGTATCCCCCGGGACAGGGGAACCGGGGAGCTGTTTTTT	CASSIPRDRGTGELFF
17	TRBV4-1	TRBD2	few	TRBJ2-4	TGCGCCAGCAGCCCAACAACCGACGGCGGGGGGTGGGACATTCAGTACTTC	CASSPTTDGGGWDIQYF
16	TRBV6-6	-	-	TRBJ2-2	TGTGCCAGCAGCCGCATTAAATCAGGGAACACCGGGGAGCTGTTTTTT	CASSRIKSGNTGELFF
13	TRBV29-1	-	few	TRBJ1-1	TGCAGCGTCGCAGGGACACCCAACACTGAAGCTTTCTTT	CSVAGTPNTEAFF
17	TRBV30	TRBD2	few	TRBJ2-3	TGTGCCTGGAGTGCTCAACCCGGGACTAGCTTCTCAGATACGCAGTATTTT	CAWSAQPGTSFSDTQYF
18	TRBV7-2	TRBD1	-	TRBJ1-4	TGTGCCAGCAGCTGGACAGGGGGCGGTCTCCATGGTAATGAAAAACTGTTTTTT	CASSWTGGGLHGNEKLFF
15	TRBV19	TRBD1	few	TRBJ2-5	TGTGCCAGTAGTAGGGACAGGGGATCCACAGAGACCCAGTACTTC	CASSRDRGSTETQYF
14	TRBV2	-	few	TRBJ1-1	TGTGCCAGCAGTGACGACAGTGTAAAGACTGAAGCTTTCTTT	CASSDDSVKTEAFF
15	TRBV11-1	-	-	TRBJ2-7	TGTGCCAGCAGCCCCGTAGGACTGAGCTCCTACGAGCAGTACTTC	CASSPVGLSSYEQYF
15	TRBV2	-	-	TRBJ1-3	TGTGCCAGCAGCAGAGACAGGAGCTCTGGAAACACCATATATTTT	CASSRDRSSGNTIYF
17	TRBV11-3	TRBD1	-	TRBJ2-5	TGTGCCAGCAGCGGGGTCCCGACGGGACCAGGGGGTGAGACCCAGTACTTC	CASSGVPTGPGGETQYF
15	TRBV2	TRBD1	few	TRBJ1-2	TGTGCCAGCAGGGAGGGACAGGGGTACGCCTATGGCTACACCTTC	CASREGQGYAYGYTF
15	TRBV28	TRBD1	-	TRBJ1-1	TGTGCCACTCGAAAAGCGGGACAGGGGAACACTGAAGCTTTCTTT	CATRKAGQGNTEAFF
14	TRBV27	-	few	TRBJ2-7	TGTGCCAGCAGCTTCCAGGGGATAACCTACGAGCAGTACTTC	CASSFQGITYEQYF
11	TRBV20-1	-	-	TRBJ1-1	TGCAGTGCTTTCTCAGGGGCTGAAGCTTTCTTT	CSAFSGAEAFF
15	TRBV12-5	-	-	TRBJ2-7	TGTGCTAGTGGTTTGATATCGGGTCCCTCCTACGAGCAGTACTTC	CASGLISGPSYEQYF
15	TRBV18	-	few	TRBJ2-7	TGTGCCAGCTCACCAGGGGGCCCCGAGTCCTACGAGCAGTACTTC	CASSPGGPESYEQYF
14	TRBV5-1	-	-	TRBJ1-3	TGCGCCAGCAGCCAGGGCCTGGCTGGAAACACCATATATTTT	CASSQGLAGNTIYF
16	TRBV5-6	-	-	TRBJ1-2	TGTGCCAGCAGGGCGGAGGGGCGATTCCCTAACTATGGCTACACCTTC	CASRAEGRFPNYGYTF